These T cell receptor beta chains were read from a single sample in a study of cytomegalovirus exposure and HLA in healthy donors. Repertoires were generated with immunoSEQ multiplex PCR, while TCRdb's copy carries only in-frame clones and drops some. This table holds some 180,000 clones, 79% found once. The specimen was PBMCs. The receptors here all came from a woman aged 25 to 39 in good health and CMV-seropositive. The CDR3 runs from the conserved cysteine through the conserved F or W. The D gene is left open where the match is weak. Only some rows state a clone size, as once, few, many or a class for expanded clones.

abundance	d_gene	j_gene	v_gene	CDR3aa	CDR3nt
.	TRBD1	TRBJ2-7	TRBV6-1	CASILGQGNEQYF	TGTGCCAGCATTCTCGGACAGGGCAACGAGCAGTACTTC
.	TRBD1	TRBJ1-5	TRBV19	CASSMRTGVHSNQPQHF	TGTGCCAGTAGTATGAGGACAGGGGTCCATAGCAATCAGCCCCAGCATTTT
.	.	TRBJ2-7	TRBV7-7	CASSQGRPYEQYF	TGTGCCAGCAGCCAGGGGCGGCCCTACGAGCAGTACTTC
.	.	TRBJ1-1	TRBV19	CASSEVLFLEAFF	TGTGCCAGTAGTGAGGTCCTCTTCTTGGAAGCTTTCTTT
once	TRBD1	TRBJ2-6	TRBV5-4	CASSLGGTGDLSGANVLTF	TGTGCCAGCAGCTTGGGCGGAACAGGGGACCTCTCTGGGGCCAACGTCCTGACTTTC
.	TRBD2	TRBJ2-3	TRBV27	CASSPMADSGGVDTQYF	TGTGCCAGCAGTCCCATGGCCGATAGCGGGGGGGTAGATACGCAGTATTTT
.	TRBD2	TRBJ2-1	TRBV6-4	CASSRTSGGKQFF	TGTGCCAGCAGCCGGACTAGCGGGGGGAAGCAGTTCTTC
.	.	TRBJ1-5	TRBV28	CASSTGREPQHF	TGTGCCAGCAGCACAGGGAGGGAGCCCCAGCATTTT
.	.	TRBJ2-5	TRBV4-2	CASSQVDREETQYF	TGTGCCAGCAGCCAGGTCGACAGAGAAGAGACCCAGTACTTC
.	TRBD2	TRBJ2-7	TRBV4-1	CASSQELAGAYEQYF	TGCGCCAGCAGCCAAGAACTCGCGGGGGCCTACGAGCAGTACTTC
.	TRBD2	TRBJ2-1	TRBV10-3	CAISASSGSYNEQFF	TGTGCCATCAGTGCCTCTAGCGGGAGCTACAATGAGCAGTTCTTC
.	.	TRBJ2-5	TRBV7-5	CARSLGVGLAYRWETQYF	TGTGCCAGAAGCTTAGGGGTGGGTCTAGCCTATAGATGGGAGACCCAGTACTTC
.	.	TRBJ2-7	TRBV4-3	CASSPGGGHYEQYF	TGCGCCAGCAGCCCTGGGGGAGGTCACTACGAGCAGTACTTC
.	TRBD1	TRBJ2-7	TRBV7-6	CASSYSTRTGPSYEQYF	TGTGCCAGCAGCTATTCTACCCGGACAGGGCCTTCCTACGAGCAGTACTTC
.	TRBD1	TRBJ2-7	TRBV4-1	CASSHLGQRQYF	TGCGCCAGCAGCCACCTGGGACAGCGACAGTACTTC
.	.	TRBJ2-5	TRBV4-3	CASSQGQGAETQYF	TGCGCCAGCAGCCAAGGCCAGGGTGCAGAGACCCAGTACTTC
.	TRBD1	TRBJ1-2	TRBV2	CASSVRQGSDGYTF	TGTGCCAGCAGTGTCAGACAGGGAAGTGATGGCTACACCTTC
.	.	TRBJ2-2	TRBV29-1	CAAVASGAANTGELFF	TGCGCAGCAGTCGCGTCTGGGGCTGCGAACACCGGGGAGCTGTTTTTT
.	TRBD2	TRBJ2-1	TRBV27	CASRIGPGGPSGTSGEQFF	TGTGCCAGCAGAATCGGACCGGGGGGGCCTAGCGGGACCTCGGGTGAGCAGTTCTTC
.	.	TRBJ2-1	TRBV4-3	CASSLGTGEGRNEQFF	TGCGCCAGCAGCCTGGGGACGGGAGAAGGACGTAATGAGCAGTTCTTC
.	TRBD2	TRBJ2-3	TRBV6-1	CASSELASGGLGDTQYF	TGTGCCAGCAGTGAATTGGCTAGCGGGGGGCTGGGAGATACGCAGTATTTT
.	TRBD1	TRBJ2-4	TRBV4-3	CASSYTGGRAKNIQYF	TGCGCCAGCAGCTACACAGGGGGTCGAGCCAAAAACATTCAGTACTTC
.	.	TRBJ2-1	TRBV25-1	CASSAPTGVDDNEQFF	TGTGCCAGCAGTGCCCCGACAGGAGTAGATGACAATGAGCAGTTCTTC
few	.	TRBJ2-2	TRBV18	CASSPVQGSTGELFF	TGTGCCAGCTCACCAGTTCAGGGGTCCACCGGGGAGCTGTTTTTT
.	.	TRBJ2-7	TRBV5-4	CASSLGGQVYEQYF	TGTGCCAGCAGCTTGGGGGGACAAGTTTACGAGCAGTACTTC
.	.	TRBJ1-2	TRBV4-3	CASSQEGGVNYGYTF	TGCGCCAGCAGCCAAGAAGGAGGGGTGAACTATGGCTACACCTTC
.	.	TRBJ1-2	TRBV10-3	CAISGTGTTNYGYTF	TGTGCCATCAGCGGTACAGGGACGACTAACTATGGCTACACCTTC
.	.	TRBJ1-4	TRBV5-4	CASSRTGEDEKLFF	TGTGCCAGCAGCCGCACGGGGGAGGATGAAAAACTGTTTTTT
.	.	TRBJ2-7	TRBV11-2	CASSSGPGSIYEQYF	TGTGCCAGCAGCTCCGGCCCGGGATCCATCTACGAGCAGTACTTC
.	.	TRBJ1-2	TRBV5-1	CASSGRAASTAYGYTF	TGCGCCAGCAGCGGGCGAGCAGCCTCGACAGCCTATGGCTACACCTTC
few	TRBD1	TRBJ1-2	TRBV5-6	CASSLPGQGGGYGYTF	TGTGCCAGCAGCCTTCCGGGACAGGGAGGGGGCTATGGCTACACCTTC
.	TRBD2	TRBJ2-1	TRBV4-2	CASSQGIAGDSYNEQFF	TGTGCCAGCAGCCAAGGGATAGCGGGAGATTCCTACAATGAGCAGTTCTTC
.	.	TRBJ2-1	TRBV5-1	CASSLVAGDNEQFF	TGCGCCAGCAGCTTAGTCGCAGGGGATAATGAGCAGTTCTTC
.	.	TRBJ1-1	TRBV10-1	CASSQSREGTEAFF	TGCGCCAGCAGCCAGAGCCGGGAGGGCACTGAAGCTTTCTTT
.	TRBD1	TRBJ1-4	TRBV7-9	CASSPRATGPNEKLFF	TGTGCCAGCAGCCCTAGAGCGACAGGGCCAAATGAAAAACTGTTTTTT
.	.	TRBJ1-1	TRBV29-1	CSVGVGGGTEAFF	TGCAGCGTGGGCGTAGGGGGGGGCACTGAAGCTTTCTTT
.	TRBD2	TRBJ2-3	TRBV7-9	CASSLGSLAASTDTQYF	TGTGCCAGCAGCTTAGGTTCTCTAGCGGCTAGCACAGATACGCAGTATTTT
.	.	TRBJ1-4	TRBV7-2	CASSSRGGAGFEKLFF	TGTGCCAGCAGCTCCAGAGGAGGGGCGGGCTTCGAAAAACTGTTTTTT
.	.	TRBJ1-2	TRBV4-1	CASSFKVGQGNYGYTF	TGCGCCAGCAGCTTCAAAGTCGGGCAGGGGAACTATGGCTACACCTTC
.	TRBD2	TRBJ2-1	TRBV4-1	CASSHVGRRRREGEQFF	TGCGCCAGCAGCCATGTGGGGAGGAGACGTCGGGAGGGTGAGCAGTTCTTC
once	.	TRBJ2-7	TRBV7-9	CASSPEVTSYEQYF	TGTGCCAGCAGCCCAGAGGTAACCTCCTACGAGCAGTACTTC
.	TRBD1	TRBJ2-1	TRBV4-3	CASSQDRGTGGREQFF	TGCGCCAGCAGCCAAGACCGAGGGACAGGGGGCCGTGAGCAGTTCTTC
.	TRBD2	TRBJ2-5	TRBV19	CASSFGGGRETQYF	TGTGCCAGTAGTTTCGGGGGAGGGCGGGAGACCCAGTACTTC
.	TRBD1	TRBJ1-5	TRBV27	CASSRAGTGRNQPQHF	TGTGCCAGCAGTCGCGCCGGGACAGGGCGCAATCAGCCCCAGCATTTT
.	.	TRBJ1-1	TRBV25-1	CASSGSGFDGNTEAFF	TGTGCCAGCAGTGGGAGCGGGTTTGACGGGAACACTGAAGCTTTCTTT
few	.	TRBJ1-2	TRBV11-2	CASSLGSGDGYTF	TGTGCCAGCAGCTTAGGGTCAGGGGATGGCTACACCTTC
.	TRBD1	TRBJ1-2	TRBV9	CASSPRTGFGYGYTF	TGTGCCAGCAGCCCCCGGACAGGGTTCGGCTATGGCTACACCTTC
few	.	TRBJ1-5	TRBV18	CASSPGLEGQPQHF	TGTGCCAGCTCACCAGGGCTGGAGGGTCAGCCCCAGCATTTT
few	TRBD1	TRBJ1-5	TRBV18	CASSPTGISNQPQHF	TGTGCCAGCTCACCGACAGGGATTAGCAATCAGCCCCAGCATTTT
once	TRBD2	TRBJ2-4	TRBV5-8	CASGGGAKNIQYF	TGTGCCAGCGGGGGGGGAGCCAAAAACATTCAGTACTTC
.	.	TRBJ2-1	TRBV21-1	CASSSCSYNEQFF	TGTGCCTCCTCTTCGTGCTCCTACAATGAGCAGTTCTTC
few	TRBD1	TRBJ1-1	TRBV5-1	CASSKGQGRTEAFF	TGCGCCAGCAGCAAGGGACAGGGAAGGACTGAAGCTTTCTTT
once	.	TRBJ2-7	TRBV7-8	CASSLANRIASYEQYF	TGTGCCAGCAGCTTAGCGAACAGGATCGCCTCCTACGAGCAGTACTTC
.	TRBD1	TRBJ2-7	TRBV18	CASSPNRGYEQYF	TGTGCCAGCTCACCAAACAGGGGCTACGAGCAGTACTTC
.	.	TRBJ2-3	TRBV10-1	CASSEGTSTDTQYF	TGCGCCAGCAGTGAGGGGACTAGCACAGATACGCAGTATTTT
.	.	TRBJ2-2	TRBV18	CASSPPSWSRGNTGELFF	TGTGCCAGCTCACCACCTTCCTGGTCACGGGGGAACACCGGGGAGCTGTTTTTT
.	TRBD2	TRBJ2-1	TRBV7-9	CASSLIAGNEQFF	TGTGCCAGCAGCTTAATAGCGGGGAATGAGCAGTTCTTC
.	TRBD2	TRBJ2-3	TRBV5-1	CASSDSYNGGRITDTQYF	TGCGCCAGCAGCGACTCCTATAATGGCGGGAGGATCACAGATACGCAGTATTTT
.	.	TRBJ2-3	TRBV4-3	CASSPGDHSTDTQYF	TGCGCCAGCAGCCCAGGGGACCACAGCACAGATACGCAGTATTTT
.	.	TRBJ2-3	TRBV4-1	CASSQVVGRNTDTQYF	TGCGCCAGCAGCCAAGTTGTCGGCAGGAACACAGATACGCAGTATTTT